The present T cell receptor (beta chain) was sequenced within a study of T cells in tumors after PD-1 blockade. Study-wide context: Patients had no prior checkpoint blockade, systemic immunosuppressants, or anti-cancer therapy within 4 weeks. Peripheral blood samples averaged 36,536 unique clonotypes and roughly 110,000 templates.

Method: immunoSEQ multiplex PCR; TCRdb's copy keeps in-frame clones and lacks some. Of roughly 59,000 clones listed, just under 80% are singletons. In this sample, this clone turned up once. Sequencing used PBMCs, obtained before anti-PD-1 treatment. The clonotype was recovered from a human donor with basal cell carcinoma.

The CDR3: CASSRDVSSYEQYF. CDR3 DNA sequence: TGTGCCAGCAGTCGGGACGTTAGCTCCTACGAGCAGTACTTC. The V and J genes are TRBV6-5 and TRBJ2-7, with D perhaps assigned TRBD1 or TRBD2 (5 bases each). Trimming stripped 5 bases from V and 0 bases from J, with 11 bases between. The length of the CDR3 is 14 residues. Germline values: CDR1 MNHEY, CDR2 SVGAGI.